This TCR beta chain was sequenced for a study of T cell repertoires in cytomegalovirus infection. This clonotype was seen a handful of times. Its antigen is still unknown. Study-wide results and caveats: The ex vivo response showed dominance by HLA-C-restricted CMV-specific TCR beta clonotypes.

TCRdb used MiXCR to reprocess the reads, holding one entry per CDR3 protein. The sample includes roughly 600,000 distinct CDR3 sequences, 24% of them seen just once. The sequence was obtained from a human donor in good health (CMV status not recorded). Some clones in this sample may be carry-over from other donors' samples. Source material: CD8+ T cells from PBMCs.

DNA of the CDR3: TGCAGTGCTAGTCCAGGGGTGGAGGACACTGAAGCTTTCTTT. Protein sequence: CSASPGVEDTEAFF. This rearrangement joins TRBV20-1 to TRBJ1-1; D may be TRBD1 (6 bases). V lost 3 bases and J 3 bases, leaving 14 bases between the germline ends. The germline V gene has CDR1 DFQATT and CDR2 SNEGSKA (reference sequence). CDR3 length: 14 residues.